Below are 28 T cell receptor beta chains sequenced from a single sample in a study of T-cell reconstitution after alpha-beta-depleted transplantation in children. A library of TCRbeta sequences, prepared with unique molecular identifiers, was generated. Each CDR3 protein gets one entry after TCRdb re-called the PCR reads with MiXCR. The sample yields about 540,000 distinct CDR3 sequences, about 18% seen once. Sequencing was performed on PBMCs from the stem cell graft donor, taken from the stem cell graft. The receptors here all came from a human donor who donated a stem cell graft to a child with acute lymphoblastic leukemia.

The rearrangement uses TRBV12-3 or TRBV12-4 and TRBJ1-1, with D possibly TRBD1 on 6 matching bases. CDR3 size: 14 residues. Trimming left V 6 bases short and J 0 bases short, with 11 bases between. CDR3 DNA: TGTGCCAGCAGCTGGTCAGGGGTGAACACTGAAGCTTTCTTT. Translated: CASSWSGVNTEAFF.

This clonotype was seen a handful of times. CDR3: CASSYSTGSEKLFF. The DNA of the CDR3 is TGTGCCAGCAGTTACTCGACAGGGAGTGAAAAACTGTTTTTT. The V and J genes are TRBV6-2 or TRBV6-3 and TRBJ1-4; 7 bases are shared with TRBD1. The germline V gene has CDR1 MNHEY and CDR2 SVGEGT. With 0 bases clipped from V and 7 bases from J, the junction kept 2 bases outside the gene matches. This CDR3 has 14 residues.

This clonotype occurred many times. The genes are TRBV4-1 and TRBJ2-1, with 12 bases matching TRBD2. The junction had 10 bases not matched to a gene; V was cut back by 4 bases and J by 6 bases. This CDR3 has 17 residues. Per germline, CDR1 MGHRA and CDR2 YSYEKL. The CDR3 region has the DNA TGCGCCAGCAGCCCATCGGGGGGACTAGCGGGTGCCAATGAGCAGTTCTTC. Translating it yields CASSPSGGLAGANEQFF.

Ten or more counts support this clonotype. The J gene is TRBJ1-1, the V gene TRBV7-8; the D gene is possibly TRBD1 (6 bases). Germline lookup yields CDR1 SGHVS and CDR2 FQNEAQ. The CDR3 contains 13 residues. V lost 11 bases and J lost 4, with 17 bases in between. In DNA, the CDR3 is TGTGCCGGGGGCCGGGGGGATTTCACTGAAGCTTTCTTT. It yields the protein CAGGRGDFTEAFF.

V and J are TRBV5-1 and TRBJ2-7; no reliable D call. CDR1 is SGHRS and CDR2 is YFSETQ in the germline V gene. This CDR3 is built from 14 residues. Trimming left V 4 bases short and J 6 bases short, with 17 bases between. The CDR3 loop reads CASSPLLGPSEQYF. The CDR3, as DNA: TGCGCCAGCAGCCCTCTTCTTGGACCTTCCGAGCAGTACTTC.

The chain links TRBV12-3 or TRBV12-4 to TRBJ2-7, with TRBD1 as a possible D gene (5 bases). This CDR3 has 12 residues. Trimming removed 6 bases at V and 6 bases at J, with 12 bases between. In DNA, the CDR3 is TGTGCCAGCAGATTACAGGAGCGCGAGCAGTACTTC. Translated, it gives CASRLQEREQYF.

The gene calls are TRBV20-1 and TRBJ1-1, with 8 nucleotides matching TRBD1. Losses at the gene ends were 6 bases for V and 1 base for J; bases not matched to a gene: 10. There are 15 residues in the CDR3. Germline values: CDR1 DFQATT, CDR2 SNEGSKA (reference sequence). The CDR3 coding sequence is TGCAGTGCAAAAACCCCAGGGGGCTCGAACACTGAAGCTTTCTTT. It encodes CSAKTPGGSNTEAFF.

This clonotype has only a few counts. The DNA for the CDR3 is TGTGCCAGCAGCCAAAGGAGCTACAATGAGCAGTTCTTC. Protein: CASSQRSYNEQFF. This chain connects TRBV12-3 or TRBV12-4 to TRBJ2-1; D is unclear. This CDR3 region has 13 residues. V gave up 6 bases and J gave up 3 bases, with 9 bases separating them.

The V call is TRBV15, the J call TRBJ2-2, with 10 bases aligning to TRBD2. This CDR3 is 16 amino acids long. CDR1 LNHNV and CDR2 YYDKDF come from the germline V gene (reference sequence). Trimming at V came to 3 bases and at J to 1 base, leaving 2 bases not matched to a gene. Here the CDR3 reads CATSRLAGVNTGELFF. CDR3 DNA: TGTGCCACCAGCAGGCTAGCGGGAGTGAACACCGGGGAGCTGTTTTTT.

The CDR3 DNA is TGTGCCAGCAGCCCAAAAATCGGGCCTAACAATGAGCAGTTCTTC. Encoded protein: CASSPKIGPNNEQFF. The chain carries TRBV11-3 and TRBJ2-1; D unresolved. Looked up from germline, CDR1 is SGHNT and CDR2 is YENEEA. V shed 5 bases and J shed 5 bases, with 16 bases lying between them. CDR3 length: 15 amino acids.

This clonotype showed up just a few times. The V call is TRBV6-5, the J call TRBJ2-6; D is unclear. The length of the CDR3 is 14 residues. Between the trimmed V and J ends, which lost 0 bases and 8 bases, there was a span of 8 bases. Germline V gene sequence: CDR1 MNHEY, CDR2 SVGAGI. CDR3 loop: CASSYSWASNVLTF. The CDR3 nucleotides are TGTGCCAGCAGTTACTCTTGGGCGTCCAACGTCCTGACTTTC.

CDR3 sequence: CAISLGLTDTQYF. CDR3 nucleotides: TGTGCCATCAGCCTGGGGTTGACAGATACGCAGTATTTT. The chain combines TRBV10-3 with TRBJ2-3, with D unresolved. V gave up 6 bases and J gave up 3 bases, with 10 bases separating them. The length of the CDR3 is 13 residues. Germline V gene lookup returns CDR1 ENHRY and CDR2 SYGVKD.

This clonotype was counted at least ten times. The chain has TRBV5-1 and TRBJ2-7; 8 nucleotides match TRBD1. The CDR3 totals 13 residues. With V trimmed by 3 bases and J by 4 bases, 3 bases remained unmatched. Germline V gene data show CDR1 as SGHRS and CDR2 as YFSETQ. This CDR3 is CASSYGTGYEQYF. The CDR3 coding sequence is TGCGCCAGCAGCTACGGGACAGGATACGAGCAGTACTTC.

The chain has TRBV11-2 and TRBJ2-1; D is unclear. From germline, CDR1 is SGHAT and CDR2 FQNNGV. CDR3 length: 15 amino acids. Trimming shortened V by 5 bases and J by 3 bases, and 14 bases separated the two germline ends. The CDR3 loop reads CASSPTDKYYNEQFF. CDR3 DNA sequence: TGTGCCAGCAGCCCGACCGACAAATACTACAATGAGCAGTTCTTC.

The rearrangement uses TRBV3-1 and TRBJ2-3; TRBD2 aligns across 8 bases. Germline CDR1 LGHDT, CDR2 YNNKEL (reference sequence). The CDR3 totals 15 residues. Germline trimming cut 1 base from V and 4 bases from J; bases unmatched to any gene: 4. The CDR3 spells CASSQAISGADTQYF. The CDR3 region has the DNA TGTGCCAGCAGCCAAGCCATTAGCGGGGCAGATACGCAGTATTTT.

The gene calls are TRBV5-1 and TRBJ2-5; 7 bases fit TRBD1. V gave up 0 bases and J gave up 7 bases; unmatched junction bases: 6. The CDR3 extends over 14 amino acids. Germline values: CDR1 SGHRS, CDR2 YFSETQ. The CDR3 protein is CASSLDPRGRTQYF. CDR3 sequence (DNA): TGCGCCAGCAGCTTGGATCCCAGGGGGAGGACCCAGTACTTC. Drawing the rest from reference TRBV5-1 and TRBJ2-5, the complete variable domain is KAGVTQTPRYLIKTRGQQVTLSCSPISGHRSVSWYQQTPGQGLQFLFEYFSETQRNKGNFPGRFSGRQFSNSRSEMNVSTLELGDSALYLCASSLDPRGRTQYFGPGTRLLVL.

The CDR3 DNA sequence: TGTGCCAGCAGCCAGGGAACGGACCTTTCCTACGAGCAGTACTTC. Its protein product is CASSQGTDLSYEQYF. The V gene is TRBV11-2, the J gene TRBJ2-7; TRBD1 might be the D (5 bases). The CDR3 covers 15 residues. V was cut by 5 bases and J by 1 base, with 15 bases left in between. The germline gives CDR1 SGHAT, CDR2 FQNNGV.

This clonotype was found a few times. CDR3: CASTPRRVSGDRVPTLAKNIQYF. The DNA of the CDR3 is TGTGCCAGCACACCCAGGAGGGTGAGCGGGGACAGGGTTCCGACTCTAGCCAAAAACATTCAGTACTTC. This chain uses TRBV7-1 with TRBJ2-4, with 9 bases lining up with TRBD1. TRBV7-1 is an ORF, and what it does is uncertain. The length of the CDR3 is 23 residues. V lost 7 bases and J lost 0; bases outside the gene matches: 28.

This chain uses TRBV20-1 with TRBJ2-1; TRBD2 matches at 9 bases. Losses at the gene ends were 6 bases for V and 10 bases for J; bases not matched to a gene: 22. This CDR3 region has 17 residues. Germline V gives CDR1 DFQATT, CDR2 SNEGSKA (reference sequence). The CDR3 region is CSAKSVSGREVPEEQFF. As DNA, the CDR3 is TGCAGTGCGAAGTCAGTTAGCGGGAGAGAGGTCCCCGAGGAGCAGTTCTTC.

This chain connects TRBV29-1 to TRBJ2-7, with 7 bases identical to TRBD1. From germline, CDR1 is SQVTM and CDR2 ANQGSEA. V dropped 6 bases and J dropped 0; count of bases not matched to a gene: 8. The CDR3 length is 14 residues. In nucleotides, the CDR3 is TGCAGCGTCCGACAGGGTTCCTTCTCCTACGAGCAGTACTTC. Translating it yields CSVRQGSFSYEQYF.

This rearrangement joins TRBV6-1 to TRBJ2-1, with TRBD1 identical over 7 bases. Per germline, CDR1 MNHNS and CDR2 SASEGT. This CDR3 region has 16 residues. Trimming took 6 bases from V and 2 from J; bases not matched to a gene: 10. CDR3: CASRPSRQGPYNEQFF. In nucleotides, the CDR3 is TGTGCCAGCAGGCCATCCCGACAGGGCCCCTACAATGAGCAGTTCTTC.

V and J are TRBV15 and TRBJ2-5, with D possibly matching TRBD2 (6 bases). The V gene's germline CDR1 is LNHNV and CDR2 YYDKDF (reference sequence). The CDR3 contains 13 residues. Between the trimmed V and J ends, which lost 8 bases and 4 bases, there was a span of 14 bases. The CDR3 DNA is TGTGCCACCGTCGGATTCGGGGGAGAGACCCAGTACTTC. Amino acids: CATVGFGGETQYF. Full variable domain (remainder filled in from reference TRBV15 and TRBJ2-5): DAMVIQNPRYQVTQFGKPVTLSCSQTLNHNVMYWYQQKSSQAPKLLFHYYDKDFNNEADTPDNFQSRRPNTSFCFLDIRSPGLGDTAMYLCATVGFGGETQYFGPGTRLLVL.

V and J are TRBV29-1 and TRBJ1-1; D is perhaps TRBD1 (5 bases). Germline V gives CDR1 SQVTM, CDR2 ANQGSEA. The CDR3 totals 15 residues. V lost 0 bases and J 6 bases, leaving 17 bases between the germline ends. The CDR3 DNA reads TGCAGCGTTGAAGATTTTTTGGGGACTTCGGCTGAAGCTTTCTTT. This codes for CSVEDFLGTSAEAFF.

This clonotype was found a few times. The chain has TRBV5-1 and TRBJ2-7; D remains unclear. Looked up from germline, CDR1 is SGHRS and CDR2 is YFSETQ. The V and J ends lost 0 bases and 0 bases respectively, with 10 bases between them. This CDR3 contains 15 residues. The DNA for the CDR3 is TGCGCCAGCAGCTTGGAGGCGGTTAGCTCCTACGAGCAGTACTTC. Translating it yields CASSLEAVSSYEQYF. Full variable domain (remainder filled in from reference TRBV5-1 and TRBJ2-7): KAGVTQTPRYLIKTRGQQVTLSCSPISGHRSVSWYQQTPGQGLQFLFEYFSETQRNKGNFPGRFSGRQFSNSRSEMNVSTLELGDSALYLCASSLEAVSSYEQYFGPGTRLTVT.

This clonotype turned up a few times. The chain joins TRBV3-1 to TRBJ2-1; D remains unclear. CDR3 length: 13 residues. Germline V gives CDR1 LGHDT, CDR2 YNNKEL (reference sequence). Trimming took 1 base from V and 9 from J, leaving 10 bases between them. CDR3 in DNA: TGTGCCAGCAGCCAAGTTGTGCTACCTGAGCAGTTCTTC. As protein: CASSQVVLPEQFF.

This clonotype appeared a few times. This chain uses TRBV7-3 with TRBJ2-2, with D unclear. Trimming took off 1 base at V and 2 bases at J, with 8 bases between the two ends. Per germline, CDR1 SGHTA and CDR2 FQGTGA. CDR3 length equals 15 residues. This chain's CDR3 is CASSLIYTNTGELFF. The CDR3 DNA reads as TGTGCCAGCAGCTTAATCTACACTAACACCGGGGAGCTGTTTTTT.

This clonotype has only a few counts. The V call is TRBV5-1, the J call TRBJ2-7; 9 bases are shared with TRBD1. V lost 7 bases to trimming and J lost 12 bases; unmatched junction nucleotides: 14. This CDR3 contains 13 residues. Germline-derived CDR1 and CDR2 are SGHRS and YFSETQ. CDR3 DNA: TGCGCCAGCGCCCCCCTGGACAGGGGTCCATGGTACTTC. It is translated as CASAPLDRGPWYF. Complete variable domain (other parts from reference TRBV5-1 and TRBJ2-7): KAGVTQTPRYLIKTRGQQVTLSCSPISGHRSVSWYQQTPGQGLQFLFEYFSETQRNKGNFPGRFSGRQFSNSRSEMNVSTLELGDSALYLCASAPLDRGPWYFGPGTRLTVT.

The table lists this clonotype with a few counts. The CDR3 DNA follows: TGTGCCAGCAGTTATGTCAATCGAGGGCTAGCGGGAGGGCCAGCCTACAATGAGCAGTTCTTC. This codes for CASSYVNRGLAGGPAYNEQFF. The gene calls are TRBV6-2 or TRBV6-3 and TRBJ2-1; 12 bases fit TRBD2. Germline CDR1 MNHEY, CDR2 SVGEGT. This CDR3 contains 21 residues. The V and J ends lost 3 bases and 2 bases, in that order; junction bases with no gene match: 17.